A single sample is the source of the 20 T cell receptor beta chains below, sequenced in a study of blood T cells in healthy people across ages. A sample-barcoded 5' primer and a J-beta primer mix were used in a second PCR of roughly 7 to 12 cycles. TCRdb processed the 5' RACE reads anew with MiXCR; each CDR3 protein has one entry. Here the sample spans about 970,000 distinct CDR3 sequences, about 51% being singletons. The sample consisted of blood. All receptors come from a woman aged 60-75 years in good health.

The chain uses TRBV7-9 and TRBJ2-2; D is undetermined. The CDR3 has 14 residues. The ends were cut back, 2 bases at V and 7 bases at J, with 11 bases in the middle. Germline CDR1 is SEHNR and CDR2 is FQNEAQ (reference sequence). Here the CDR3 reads CASSLSGGYGELFF. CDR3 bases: TGTGCCAGCAGCTTATCTGGCGGATACGGGGAGCTGTTTTTT.

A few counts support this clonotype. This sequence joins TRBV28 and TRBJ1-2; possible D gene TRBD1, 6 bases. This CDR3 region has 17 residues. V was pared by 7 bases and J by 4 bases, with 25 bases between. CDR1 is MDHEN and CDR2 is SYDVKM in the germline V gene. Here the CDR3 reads CASKSIRGGTGGYGYTF. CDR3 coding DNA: TGTGCCAGCAAAAGTATTAGGGGGGGCACTGGGGGCTATGGCTACACCTTC.

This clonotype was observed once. The CDR3 bases are TGTGCCAGCTCACCACCGAGTGGACAGGGGAAATATGGCTACACCTTC. Its translation: CASSPPSGQGKYGYTF. This chain connects TRBV18 to TRBJ1-2, with 9 bases matching TRBD1. CDR1 is KGHSH, CDR2 LQKENI, per germline. Trimming at V came to 0 bases and at J to 5 bases, leaving 7 bases not matched to a gene. The CDR3 consists of 16 residues.

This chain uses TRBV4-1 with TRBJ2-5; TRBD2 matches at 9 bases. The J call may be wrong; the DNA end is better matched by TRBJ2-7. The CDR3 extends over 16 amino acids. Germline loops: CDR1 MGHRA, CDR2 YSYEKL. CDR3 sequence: CASSQGPSAGGYEQYF. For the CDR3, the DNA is TGCGCCAGCAGCCAAGGACCGAGCGCGGGGGGGTACGAGCAGTACTTC.

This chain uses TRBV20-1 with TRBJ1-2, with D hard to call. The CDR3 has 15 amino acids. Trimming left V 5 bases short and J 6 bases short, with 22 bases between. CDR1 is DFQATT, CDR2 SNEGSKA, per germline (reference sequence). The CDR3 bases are TGCAGTGCTTCCCCCCATGCCCAGGATATCAATGGCTACACCTTC. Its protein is CSASPHAQDINGYTF.

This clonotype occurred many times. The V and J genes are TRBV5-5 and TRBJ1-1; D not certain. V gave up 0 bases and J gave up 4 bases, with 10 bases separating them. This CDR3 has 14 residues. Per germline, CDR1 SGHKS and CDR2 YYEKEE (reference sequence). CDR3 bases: TGTGCCAGCAGCTTGGTGGGGAGGAGCACTGAAGCTTTCTTT. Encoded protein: CASSLVGRSTEAFF.

CDR3: CASSNDYRGTEAFF. The CDR3 DNA reads as TGTGCCAGCAGTAACGATTACAGGGGTACTGAAGCTTTCTTT. The chain recombines TRBV6-1 with TRBJ1-1, with 7 bases aligning to TRBD1. Germline V lookup: CDR1 MNHNS, CDR2 SASEGT. With 5 bases clipped from V and 5 bases from J, the junction kept 8 bases outside the gene matches. The CDR3 is 14 residues long.

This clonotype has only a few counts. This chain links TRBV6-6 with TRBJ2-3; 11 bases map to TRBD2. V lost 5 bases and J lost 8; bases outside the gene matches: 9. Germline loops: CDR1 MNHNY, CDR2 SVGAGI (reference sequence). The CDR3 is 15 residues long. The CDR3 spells CASSGRTSGYATQYF. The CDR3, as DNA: TGTGCCAGCAGTGGCCGGACTAGCGGGTATGCTACGCAGTATTTT.

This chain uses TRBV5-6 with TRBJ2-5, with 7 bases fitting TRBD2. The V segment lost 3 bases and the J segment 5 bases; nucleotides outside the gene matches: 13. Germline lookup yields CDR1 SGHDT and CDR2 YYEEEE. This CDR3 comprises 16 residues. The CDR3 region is CASSSPDPGRVETQYF. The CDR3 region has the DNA TGTGCCAGCAGCTCCCCTGACCCAGGGAGGGTCGAGACCCAGTACTTC.

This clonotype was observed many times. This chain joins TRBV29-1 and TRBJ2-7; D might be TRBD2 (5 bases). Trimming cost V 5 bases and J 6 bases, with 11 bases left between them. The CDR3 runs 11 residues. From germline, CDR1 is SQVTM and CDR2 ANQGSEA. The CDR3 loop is CSVWELSEQYF. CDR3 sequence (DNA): TGCAGCGTTTGGGAGCTGAGCGAGCAGTACTTC.

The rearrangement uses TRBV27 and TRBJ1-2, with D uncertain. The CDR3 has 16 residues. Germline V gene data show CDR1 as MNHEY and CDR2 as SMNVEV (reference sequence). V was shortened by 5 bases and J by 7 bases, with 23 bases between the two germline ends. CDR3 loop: CASSLFGRRLDSGYTF. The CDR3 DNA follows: TGTGCCAGCAGTCTTTTCGGACGACGCTTAGATTCTGGCTACACCTTC.

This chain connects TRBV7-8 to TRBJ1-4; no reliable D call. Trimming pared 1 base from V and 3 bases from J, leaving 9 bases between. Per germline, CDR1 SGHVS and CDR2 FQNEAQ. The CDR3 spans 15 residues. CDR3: CASSLESAANEKLFF. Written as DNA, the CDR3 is TGTGCCAGCAGCTTAGAGTCGGCAGCTAATGAAAAACTGTTTTTT.

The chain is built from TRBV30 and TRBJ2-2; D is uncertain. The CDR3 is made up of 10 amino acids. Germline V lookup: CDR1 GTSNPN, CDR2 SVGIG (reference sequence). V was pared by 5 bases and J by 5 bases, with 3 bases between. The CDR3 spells CAWSTGELFF. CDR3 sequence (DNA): TGTGCCTGGTCAACCGGGGAGCTGTTTTTT.

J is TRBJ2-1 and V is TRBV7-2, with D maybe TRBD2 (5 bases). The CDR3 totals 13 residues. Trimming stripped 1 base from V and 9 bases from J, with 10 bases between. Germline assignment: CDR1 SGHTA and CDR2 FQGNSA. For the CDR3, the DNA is TGTGCCAGCAGCTTAGGGAGGCAACGTGAGCAGTTCTTC. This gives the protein CASSLGRQREQFF.

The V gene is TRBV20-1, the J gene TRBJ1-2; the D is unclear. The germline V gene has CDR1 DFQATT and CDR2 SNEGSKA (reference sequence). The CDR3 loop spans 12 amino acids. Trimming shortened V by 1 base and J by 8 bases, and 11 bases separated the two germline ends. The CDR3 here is CSARVVGPGYTF. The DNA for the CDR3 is TGCAGTGCTAGAGTGGTAGGGCCCGGCTACACCTTC.

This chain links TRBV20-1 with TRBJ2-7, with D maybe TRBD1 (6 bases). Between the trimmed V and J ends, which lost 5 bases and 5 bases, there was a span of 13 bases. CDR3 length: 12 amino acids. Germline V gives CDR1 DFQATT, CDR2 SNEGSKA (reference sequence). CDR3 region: CSAHGQLNEQYF. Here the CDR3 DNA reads TGCAGTGCTCATGGACAGCTGAACGAGCAGTACTTC.

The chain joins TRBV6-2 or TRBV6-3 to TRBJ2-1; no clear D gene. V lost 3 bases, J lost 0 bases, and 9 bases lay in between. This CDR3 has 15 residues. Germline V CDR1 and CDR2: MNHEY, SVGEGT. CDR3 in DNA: TGTGCCAGCAGTTATTCTCCAAGCTCCTACAATGAGCAGTTCTTC. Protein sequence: CASSYSPSSYNEQFF.

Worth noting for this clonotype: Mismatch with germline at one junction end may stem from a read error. The CDR3, as DNA: TGTACCAGCAGTTCCCCCGGTCTGACAGGGAAAAATTACGAGCAGTACTTC. This codes for CTSSSPGLTGKNYEQYF. The chain joins TRBV27 to TRBJ2-7; 7 bases match TRBD1. CDR3 length: 17 residues. The germline V gene has CDR1 MNHEY and CDR2 SMNVEV (reference sequence).

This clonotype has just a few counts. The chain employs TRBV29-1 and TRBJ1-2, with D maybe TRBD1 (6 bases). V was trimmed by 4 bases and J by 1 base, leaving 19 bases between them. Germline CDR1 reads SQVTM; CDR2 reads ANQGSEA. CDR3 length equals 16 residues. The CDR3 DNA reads TGCAGCGTTGGGGGCGGCAGGGGACTAAATAACTATGGCTACACCTTC. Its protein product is CSVGGGRGLNNYGYTF.

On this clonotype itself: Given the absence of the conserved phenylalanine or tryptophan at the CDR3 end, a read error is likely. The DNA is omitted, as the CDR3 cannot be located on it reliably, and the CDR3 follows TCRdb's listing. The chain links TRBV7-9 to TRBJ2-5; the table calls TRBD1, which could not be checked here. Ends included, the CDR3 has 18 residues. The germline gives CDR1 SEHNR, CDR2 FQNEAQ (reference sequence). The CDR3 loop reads CASSLFGRTQSDGYTFGS.